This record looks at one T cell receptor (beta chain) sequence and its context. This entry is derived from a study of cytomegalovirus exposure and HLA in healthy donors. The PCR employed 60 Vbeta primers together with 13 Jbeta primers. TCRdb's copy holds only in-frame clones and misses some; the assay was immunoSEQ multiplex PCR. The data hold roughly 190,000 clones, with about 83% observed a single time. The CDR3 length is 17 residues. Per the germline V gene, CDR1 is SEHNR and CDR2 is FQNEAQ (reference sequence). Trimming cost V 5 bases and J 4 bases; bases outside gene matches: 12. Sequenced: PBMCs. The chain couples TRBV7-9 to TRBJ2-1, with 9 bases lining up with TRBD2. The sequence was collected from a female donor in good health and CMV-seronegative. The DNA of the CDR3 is TGTGCCAGCAGCCCTACTCAAGGACTAGCGACTTACAATGAGCAGTTCTTC. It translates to CASSPTQGLATYNEQFF.